These 5 T cell receptor beta chains share one sample of origin, sequenced in a study of cytomegalovirus exposure and HLA in healthy donors. Researchers ran the PCR with 60 Vbeta and 13 Jbeta primers. Sequenced by immunoSEQ multiplex PCR; TCRdb stores in-frame clones only, minus some. The data contain around 140,000 clones, roughly 62% of them singletons. Sequencing was carried out using PBMCs. These receptors originate from a male donor in good health and CMV-seronegative.

This clone was seen a single time. The V and J genes are TRBV6-5 and TRBJ1-2; D remains unclear. Trimming left V 8 bases short and J 9 bases short, with 16 bases between. The CDR3 contains 12 residues. Per the germline V gene, CDR1 is MNHEY and CDR2 is SVGAGI. CDR3 loop: CASVRPGSRYTF. CDR3 bases: TGTGCCAGCGTGAGGCCCGGCAGCCGCTACACCTTC.

Only one count was recorded for this clone. This chain links TRBV19 with TRBJ1-2; no clear D gene. The CDR3 spans 13 residues. CDR1 and CDR2 from the germline V gene are LNHDA and SQIVND (reference sequence). V was pared by 5 bases and J by 13 bases, with 20 bases between. This CDR3 is CASSLQSLPAGTF. DNA of the CDR3: TGTGCCAGTAGTCTACAGAGCCTCCCCGCTGGCACCTTC.

The V and J genes are TRBV6-1 and TRBJ1-5; D is ambiguous. In germline, CDR1 is MNHNS, CDR2 SASEGT. The V gene lost 3 bases and the J gene lost 4 bases, with 7 bases spanning the gap. This CDR3 spans 13 amino acids. CDR3 sequence (DNA): TGTGCCAGCAGTGATGGAGGTAATCAGCCCCAGCATTTT. Its translation: CASSDGGNQPQHF.

This clone was seen once. J is TRBJ1-5 and V is TRBV2; 10 positions agree with TRBD1. Germline CDR1 and CDR2: SNHLY and FYNNEI. The CDR3 totals 14 residues. Trimming removed 7 bases from V and 5 bases from J; junction bases left unmatched: 5. CDR3 loop: CASTMTGGDQPQHF. The CDR3 DNA reads as TGTGCCAGCACTATGACAGGGGGCGATCAGCCCCAGCATTTT. Combining the CDR3 with reference TRBV2 and TRBJ1-5 gives the whole variable domain EPEVTQTPSHQVTQMGQEVILRCVPISNHLYFYWYRQILGQKVEFLVSFYNNEISEKSEIFDDQFSVERPDGSNFTLKIRSTKLEDSAMYFCASTMTGGDQPQHFGDGTRLSIL.

This clone was counted between two and nine times. The rearrangement joins TRBV7-8 to TRBJ2-5; 9 bases fit TRBD1. Germline trimming cut 5 bases from V and 7 bases from J; bases unmatched to any gene: 14. Germline V gene sequence: CDR1 SGHVS, CDR2 FQNEAQ. The CDR3 spans 16 residues. The CDR3 coding sequence is TGTGCCAGCAGCGTCCCCCCGGGACAGGGATTGGGGACCCAGTACTTC. It specifies CASSVPPGQGLGTQYF.